The 30 T cell receptor beta chains below come from one sample, sequenced in a study of neurological immune-mediated disorders. One entry per CDR3 protein results from TCRdb running MiXCR on the 5' RACE reads. The table includes under 40,000 distinct CDR3 sequences, roughly 7% detected once. The sequencing sample was made of PBMCs. The receptors shown here come from a woman between 40 and 50 years old in good health.

This clonotype was observed at least ten times. The V gene is TRBV7-2, the J gene TRBJ2-1; 11 bases agree with TRBD2. The CDR3 has 19 amino acids. V was pared by 0 bases and J by 5 bases, with 12 bases of the junction left unmatched. Germline V CDR1 and CDR2: SGHTA, FQGNSA. This chain's CDR3 is CASSLALIAGGPNHNEQFF. The CDR3 coding sequence is TGTGCCAGCAGCTTAGCACTTATAGCGGGAGGGCCTAACCACAATGAGCAGTTCTTC. Variable domain in full (rest from reference TRBV7-2 and TRBJ2-1): GAGVSQSPSNKVTEKGKDVELRCDPISGHTALYWYRQSLGQGLEFLIYFQGNSAPDKSGLPSDRFSAERTGGSVSTLTIQRTQQEDSAVYLCASSLALIAGGPNHNEQFFGPGTRLTVL.

This clonotype was detected ten times or more. In DNA, the CDR3 is TGCAGTGCTAGAGGGGACAGGGATTGGACCGGGGAGCTGTTTTTT. The encoded protein is CSARGDRDWTGELFF. The rearrangement joins TRBV20-1 to TRBJ2-2, with TRBD1 identical over 9 bases. Germline CDR1 DFQATT, CDR2 SNEGSKA (reference sequence). Germline trimming cut 1 base from V and 5 bases from J; bases unmatched to any gene: 5. This CDR3 region has 15 residues.

This clonotype was counted ten times or more. V is TRBV5-1 and J is TRBJ1-1; 7 nucleotides align to TRBD1. The V gene's germline CDR1 is SGHRS and CDR2 YFSETQ. The CDR3 is made up of 15 amino acids. The V segment lost 0 bases and the J segment 5 bases; nucleotides outside the gene matches: 7. In DNA, the CDR3 is TGCGCCAGCAGCTTGGGGACAGGATCGGAAACTGAAGCTTTCTTT. Protein product: CASSLGTGSETEAFF. The variable domain in full, with the rest retrieved from reference TRBV5-1 and TRBJ1-1, is KAGVTQTPRYLIKTRGQQVTLSCSPISGHRSVSWYQQTPGQGLQFLFEYFSETQRNKGNFPGRFSGRQFSNSRSEMNVSTLELGDSALYLCASSLGTGSETEAFFGQGTRLTVV.

This clonotype has at least ten counts. The rearrangement uses TRBV20-1 and TRBJ2-1; D is possibly TRBD1 or TRBD2 (6 bases each). Per germline, CDR1 DFQATT and CDR2 SNEGSKA (reference sequence). Trimming shortened V by 2 bases and J by 7 bases, and 15 bases separated the two germline ends. The CDR3 loop spans 14 amino acids. The CDR3 sequence is CSARSVGGGNEQFF. The CDR3 nucleotides read TGCAGTGCTAGATCCGTGGGGGGCGGAAATGAGCAGTTCTTC.

This chain uses TRBV20-1 with TRBJ1-5, with 8 bases fitting TRBD1. Germline V CDR1 and CDR2: DFQATT, SNEGSKA (reference sequence). V gave up 3 bases and J gave up 3 bases; unmatched junction bases: 4. This CDR3 is 14 amino acids long. CDR3 region: CSARPGQVNQPQHF. DNA for the CDR3: TGCAGTGCTAGGCCGGGACAGGTCAATCAGCCCCAGCATTTT.

Ten or more counts support this clonotype. V gene TRBV4-1 combines with J gene TRBJ1-5; no clear D gene. The CDR3 contains 15 residues. Trimming stripped 0 bases from V and 3 bases from J, with 9 bases between. Germline CDR1 reads MGHRA; CDR2 reads YSYEKL. The CDR3 DNA reads TGCGCCAGCAGCCAAGATTCAGTCAACAATCAGCCCCAGCATTTT. Translating gives CASSQDSVNNQPQHF.

This clonotype was picked up many times. The chain joins TRBV19 to TRBJ2-5; tentatively, D is TRBD2 (5 bases). V dropped 6 bases and J dropped 2 bases, with 10 bases sitting between them. This CDR3 has 13 amino acids. Germline V gives CDR1 LNHDA, CDR2 SQIVND (reference sequence). The CDR3 reads CASRPGGQETQYF. The CDR3 DNA is TGTGCCAGTAGACCCGGCGGGCAAGAGACCCAGTACTTC.

Only a few counts were recorded for this clonotype. The chain combines TRBV4-1 with TRBJ2-1, with 10 bases aligning to TRBD2. The CDR3 loop spans 17 amino acids. With 3 bases clipped from V and 4 bases from J, the junction kept 9 bases outside the gene matches. The V gene's germline CDR1 is MGHRA and CDR2 YSYEKL. The CDR3 is CASSHSIAGGPYNEQFF. The DNA for the CDR3 is TGCGCCAGCAGCCACTCAATAGCGGGGGGCCCTTACAATGAGCAGTTCTTC.

This clonotype was seen many times. The gene calls are TRBV5-1 and TRBJ2-7; D is possibly TRBD1 or TRBD2 (5 bases each). This CDR3 contains 14 residues. Trimming shortened V by 3 bases and J by 3 bases, and 13 bases separated the two germline ends. CDR1 is SGHRS and CDR2 is YFSETQ in the germline V gene. CDR3 region: CASSSHGGSYEQYF. The CDR3 DNA sequence: TGCGCCAGCAGCTCGCATGGGGGTAGCTACGAGCAGTACTTC.

This clonotype was observed at least ten times. This chain joins TRBV12-3 or TRBV12-4 and TRBJ2-3; 7 nucleotides agree with TRBD2. The CDR3 length is 11 residues. J was trimmed by 9 bases and V by 7 bases; bases with no gene match: 4. CDR3 loop: CASTPSGTQYF. The CDR3 DNA is TGTGCCAGCACCCCTAGCGGCACGCAGTATTTT.

V gene TRBV6-4 combines with J gene TRBJ2-3; D might be TRBD2 (5 bases). This CDR3 has 16 residues. Germline V gene sequence: CDR1 MRHNA, CDR2 SNTAGT. The V end was cut by 0 bases, the J end by 2 bases, with 12 bases between. CDR3 DNA: TGTGCCAGCAGTGACTCAAGGACCGGGGACACAGATACGCAGTATTTT. It specifies CASSDSRTGDTDTQYF.

Many counts were recorded for this clonotype. The V call is TRBV7-9, the J call TRBJ1-1; 7 bases are a match to TRBD1. The CDR3 is 14 amino acids. Germline-derived CDR1 and CDR2 are SEHNR and FQNEAQ (reference sequence). J was trimmed by 3 bases and V by 6 bases; bases with no gene match: 7. Here the CDR3 DNA reads TGTGCCAGCAGACCGACAGGGATGGACACTGAAGCTTTCTTT. Its protein product is CASRPTGMDTEAFF.

This clonotype has a count of ten or more. The chain has TRBV20-1 and TRBJ2-5, with D possibly matching TRBD1 (6 bases). CDR3 size: 10 residues. Trimming shortened V by 5 bases and J by 9 bases, and 10 bases separated the two germline ends. Per the germline V gene, CDR1 is DFQATT and CDR2 is SNEGSKA (reference sequence). CDR3 residues: CSAEQGAQYF. The CDR3 DNA is TGCAGTGCTGAACAGGGAGCCCAGTACTTC.

This clonotype was picked up many times. The chain joins TRBV6-4 to TRBJ2-6; TRBD1 matches 10 bases. The CDR3 has 24 residues. Germline V CDR1 and CDR2: MRHNA, SNTAGT. Germline trimming cut 2 bases from V and 0 bases from J; bases unmatched to any gene: 22. CDR3 residues: CASSDPFGGGTGVLLSSGANVLTF. The DNA for the CDR3 is TGTGCCAGCAGTGACCCGTTTGGAGGCGGGACAGGGGTCCTCCTTAGCTCTGGGGCCAACGTCCTGACTTTC.

The chain carries TRBV2 and TRBJ1-1; no definite D call. V lost 7 bases and J lost 11, with 11 bases in between. The V gene's germline CDR1 is SNHLY and CDR2 FYNNEI. This CDR3 is built from 10 residues. This CDR3 is CASTGLEAFF. The CDR3 DNA follows: TGTGCCAGCACCGGGCTAGAGGCTTTCTTT.

With respect to this clonotype: Just one base apart from a much larger clone, this may be a read error. J is TRBJ1-5 and V is TRBV5-1; D may be TRBD1 (6 bases). The CDR3 sequence is 16 residues long. Germline lookup yields CDR1 SGHRS and CDR2 YFSETQ. V was cut by 5 bases and J by 0 bases, with 15 bases left in between. CDR3 sequence (DNA): TGCGCCAGCAGACTAGGGGGGCCATATAGCAATCAGCCCCAGCATTTT. Translated, it gives CASRLGGPYSNQPQHF.

This clonotype has ten or more counts. DNA of the CDR3: TGTGCCAGCAGCTTAGTCTTCGATATGAGCAATGAGCAGTTCTTC. The encoded protein is CASSLVFDMSNEQFF. The chain is built from TRBV7-2 and TRBJ2-1, with D uncertain. Trimming shortened V by 1 base and J by 6 bases, and 13 bases separated the two germline ends. From germline, CDR1 is SGHTA and CDR2 FQGNSA. The CDR3 has 15 amino acids.

This clonotype was counted many times. V usage is TRBV6-5 and J usage is TRBJ2-7, with D perhaps matching TRBD1 (5 bases). Deletions cut 7 bases from V and 3 bases from J, with 10 bases between. Germline CDR1 and CDR2: MNHEY and SVGAGI. This CDR3 has 12 amino acids. CDR3 in amino acids: CASKGRGYEQYV. The CDR3 bases are TGTGCCAGCAAGGGTAGGGGCTACGAGCAGTACGTC.

The chain uses TRBV12-3 or TRBV12-4 and TRBJ2-3; D ambiguous. The V gene lost 6 bases and the J gene lost 6 bases, with 19 bases spanning the gap. This CDR3 spans 15 amino acids. The CDR3 is CASRPGLNTWDTQYF. Written as DNA, the CDR3 is TGTGCCAGCAGGCCGGGTCTTAACACGTGGGATACGCAGTATTTT.

This clonotype has ten or more counts. The V and J genes are TRBV10-3 and TRBJ2-7; 9 nucleotides match TRBD2. The junction had 10 bases not matched to a gene; V was cut back by 6 bases and J by 7 bases. CDR1 is ENHRY and CDR2 is SYGVKD in the germline V gene. CDR3 size: 14 residues. The CDR3 spells CAIRESGGRGEQYV. The DNA of the CDR3 is TGTGCCATCAGGGAAAGCGGGGGGCGGGGAGAGCAGTACGTC.

This clonotype was counted many times. This chain links TRBV5-1 with TRBJ2-5; D perhaps matches TRBD2 (6 bases). V lost 4 bases, J lost 2 bases, and 18 bases lay in between. In germline, CDR1 is SGHRS, CDR2 YFSETQ. This CDR3 is 16 amino acids long. In DNA form, the CDR3 reads TGCGCCAGCAGCCTCAACGGACTACAGATGCAAGAGACCCAGTACTTC. Its protein is CASSLNGLQMQETQYF.

This clonotype showed up many times. The chain uses TRBV12-3 or TRBV12-4 and TRBJ2-7; no clear D gene. CDR3 length: 14 amino acids. Trimming cost V 3 bases and J 3 bases, with 12 bases left between them. CDR3 nucleotides: TGTGCCAGCAGTTTCTCCCCATCGAACTACGAGCAGTACTTC. This codes for CASSFSPSNYEQYF.

This clonotype was picked up many times. The CDR3 DNA is TGTGCCAGCAGTTATCTGGGGGAAACTGAAGCTTTCTTT. Its protein is CASSYLGETEAFF. The V gene is TRBV6-5, the J gene TRBJ1-1, with D possibly being TRBD1 (5 bases). The germline CDR1 and CDR2 sequences are MNHEY and SVGAGI. This CDR3 comprises 13 residues. The V end lost 3 bases, the J end lost 5 bases, and 10 bases lay between the germline ends.

This clonotype was detected ten times or more. V is TRBV6-2 or TRBV6-3 and J is TRBJ2-7; D is unresolved. This CDR3 spans 12 amino acids. The ends were cut back, 2 bases at V and 2 bases at J, with 4 bases in the middle. Germline values: CDR1 MNHEY, CDR2 SVGEGT. CDR3: CASSYDTYEQYV. The CDR3 DNA sequence: TGTGCCAGCAGTTACGACACCTACGAGCAGTACGTC.

The sample holds many counts of this clonotype. The V and J genes are TRBV7-9 and TRBJ1-4, with D possibly matching TRBD1 (6 bases). The germline V and J ends were trimmed by 4 bases and 8 bases, with 17 bases remaining between them. The CDR3 loop spans 15 amino acids. The germline gives CDR1 SEHNR, CDR2 FQNEAQ (reference sequence). Written as DNA, the CDR3 is TGTGCCAGCAGCTCTATCCGGGACAAGGGGGAAAAACTGTTTTTT. This sequence encodes CASSSIRDKGEKLFF.

The gene calls are TRBV27 and TRBJ1-1; no definite D call. The germline V gene has CDR1 MNHEY and CDR2 SMNVEV (reference sequence). The CDR3 consists of 18 residues. Trimming shortened V by 5 bases and J by 0 bases, and 22 bases separated the two germline ends. The CDR3 DNA sequence: TGTGCCAGCAGTACCCCGCCGGGGTCAAACCTACTGAACACTGAAGCTTTCTTT. Its translation: CASSTPPGSNLLNTEAFF.

Ten or more counts support this clonotype. J is TRBJ2-1 and V is TRBV28; D uncertain. The CDR3 is 16 residues long. Germline CDR1 is MDHEN and CDR2 is SYDVKM. V was cut by 8 bases and J by 6 bases, with 23 bases left in between. DNA for the CDR3: TGTGCCAGCGCCTCCACCGGCCACGCCAAGGGCAATGAGCAGTTCTTC. Protein: CASASTGHAKGNEQFF. The full variable domain, rest sourced from reference TRBV28 and TRBJ2-1, is DVKVTQSSRYLVKRTGEKVFLECVQDMDHENMFWYRQDPGLGLRLIYFSYDVKMKEKGDIPEGYSVSREKKERFSLILESASTNQTSMYLCASASTGHAKGNEQFFGPGTRLTVL.

This clonotype has ten or more counts. The junction differs from germline at one of its ends, possibly a read error. The rearrangement links TRBV4-1 to TRBJ1-6, with 7 bases aligning to TRBD1. Germline CDR1 MGHRA, CDR2 YSYEKL. The CDR3 is 18 residues long. The CDR3 DNA sequence: TGCGCCAGCAGCGAAGAATCGGCAGGTGGGACAGTGGTTCGGCCCCTCCACTTT. Amino acids: CASSEESAGGTVVRPLHF.

The table lists this clonotype with many counts. The V gene is TRBV20-1, the J gene TRBJ1-5; 7 positions agree with TRBD1. V shed 0 bases and J 6 bases; nucleotides not matched to a gene: 8. Germline lookup yields CDR1 DFQATT and CDR2 SNEGSKA (reference sequence). The CDR3 has 15 amino acids. For the CDR3, the DNA is TGCAGTGCTAGAGATGGGGAGGGGGCCAGTCAGCCCCAGCATTTT. Residues: CSARDGEGASQPQHF.

There are a few counts of this clonotype. The rearrangement links TRBV7-9 to TRBJ1-5, with unresolved D. V was trimmed by 1 base and J by 5 bases, leaving 9 bases between them. This CDR3 spans 14 amino acids. Germline values: CDR1 SEHNR, CDR2 FQNEAQ (reference sequence). CDR3 sequence: CASSLEGSYQPQHF. In nucleotides, the CDR3 is TGTGCCAGCAGCTTAGAGGGCAGCTATCAGCCCCAGCATTTT.